This TCR beta chain was obtained from a study of blood T cell repertoires in COVID-19. Trimming at V came to 5 bases and at J to 4 bases, leaving 8 bases not matched to a gene. This CDR3 region has 16 residues. The V gene's germline CDR1 is SGHTA and CDR2 FQGNSA. Only in-frame clones appear in the TCRdb table, and some are missing; sequencing was by immunoSEQ multiplex PCR. The table shows nearly 200,000 clones, with 80% to 85% occurring only once. The sequence was collected from a human donor in a cohort sampled during active COVID-19. The rearrangement links TRBV7-2 to TRBJ2-2; 9 nucleotides agree with TRBD1. The sample taken for sequencing was peripheral blood. The CDR3, as DNA: TGTGCCAGCAGCAGAACCGGGACAGGGTTCACCGGGGAGCTGTTTTTT. This encodes CASSRTGTGFTGELFF.